This T cell receptor (beta chain) was identified in a study of blood T cell repertoires in COVID-19. Overall study context: COVID-19 samples from acute and convalescent phases originated in the United States, Italy and Spain. PBMCs, B-cell-depleted T cells, or T cells were the source of the cDNA or gDNA that made up the material.

The germline V and J ends were trimmed by 0 bases and 1 base, with 7 bases remaining between them. Germline V gene data show CDR1 as SGDLS and CDR2 as YYNGEE. This CDR3 is built from 14 residues. In the original workflow: The assay estimated nucleated cells by amplifying reference gene primers. Sequencing was performed with immunoSEQ multiplex PCR; in TCRdb, only in-frame clones are kept and a portion is missing. V, J and clone size were drawn from that table, and D and trimming were deduced from the DNA. This sample has approximately 150,000 clones, with approximately 86% found just once. Sequencing used peripheral blood. The sequence derives from a man aged 65-85 years with acute or convalescent COVID-19. V gene TRBV9 combines with J gene TRBJ1-1; D is uncertain. The CDR3 coding sequence is TGTGCCAGCAGCGTAGCGGCGGGGAACACTGAAGCTTTCTTT. Its translation is CASSVAAGNTEAFF.